The rows below give T cell receptor beta chains drawn from one sample of a study of lung T cells in sarcoidosis with Löfgren's syndrome. Each CDR3 protein is one row after TCRdb ran MiXCR on the reads. The profile covers some 19,000 distinct CDR3 sequences, with approximately 22% appearing a single time and around 0.8% taken by the ten largest. The sample consisted of CD4+ T cells from bronchoalveolar lavage. The origin of the receptors is a human donor with sarcoidosis (Löfgren's syndrome or another form), or a control subject (not recorded which). The CDR3 runs from the conserved cysteine through the conserved F or W. The D gene is left open where the match is weak. For some rows the clone size is stated as once, few or many, or as a class when expanded; others skip it.

CASSLITSWARRKTSTDTQYF,TGTGCCAGCAGTTTAATAACGAGTTGGGCGCGGAGAAAGACTAGCACAGATACGCAGTATTTT,TRBV28,-,few,TRBJ2-3
CASSEGFSSDSSYNEQFF,TGTGCCAGCAGTGAAGGTTTCTCTTCCGACAGCTCCTACAATGAGCAGTTCTTC,TRBV6-1,-,medium-sized,TRBJ2-1
CASNLRGNLNYGYTF,TGTGCCAGCAACCTGAGGGGGAATCTTAACTATGGCTACACCTTC,TRBV28,-,many,TRBJ1-2
CASMETSGRLQVSYNEQFF,TGTGCCAGTATGGAGACTAGCGGGAGGCTTCAGGTATCCTACAATGAGCAGTTCTTC,TRBV19,TRBD2,few,TRBJ2-1
CSASLGAASYNEQFF,TGCAGTGCTAGCCTTGGGGCGGCTTCCTACAATGAGCAGTTCTTC,TRBV20-1,-,medium-sized,TRBJ2-1
CASSIPGSTNIQYF,TGTGCCAGCAGTATCCCGGGATCGACAAACATTCAGTACTTC,TRBV28,-,many,TRBJ2-4
CASSFPGDGTEAFF,TGTGCCAGCAGCTTCCCAGGGGACGGCACTGAAGCTTTCTTT,TRBV3-1,-,few,TRBJ1-1
CASSLAPGLNEQFF,TGTGCCAGCAGCTTAGCGCCGGGATTAAATGAGCAGTTCTTC,TRBV7-8,-,many,TRBJ2-1
CATSPTLTTSYNEQFF,TGTGCCACCAGCCCAACCCTTACCACCTCCTACAATGAGCAGTTCTTC,TRBV15,-,many,TRBJ2-1
CASSPAGAQETQYF,TGTGCCAGCAGTCCCGCGGGAGCCCAAGAGACCCAGTACTTC,TRBV28,TRBD2,many,TRBJ2-5
CASSLDNSPLHF,TGTGCCAGCAGCTTAGATAATTCACCCCTCCACTTT,TRBV7-9,-,many,TRBJ1-6
CASSAGGYSNQPQHF,TGTGCCAGCTCAGCGGGAGGGTATAGCAATCAGCCCCAGCATTTT,TRBV18,-,many,TRBJ1-5
CASTLTAGNTEAFF,TGTGCCAGCACCCTAACCGCAGGGAACACTGAAGCTTTCTTT,TRBV27,-,medium-sized,TRBJ1-1
CASSQEGGLTNSYEQYF,TGTGCCAGCAGCCAAGAGGGGGGACTCACAAACTCCTACGAGCAGTACTTC,TRBV4-2,-,medium-sized,TRBJ2-7
CSARRGQGGTEAFF,TGCAGTGCTAGGAGAGGACAGGGGGGCACTGAAGCTTTCTTT,TRBV20-1,TRBD1,many,TRBJ1-1
CSARDGPGGYNEQFF,TGCAGTGCTAGAGATGGACCAGGGGGATATAATGAGCAGTTCTTC,TRBV20-1,TRBD1,many,TRBJ2-1
CASSRDMMNYGYTF,TGTGCCAGCAGTCGGGACATGATGAACTATGGCTACACCTTC,TRBV6-1,-,medium-sized,TRBJ1-2
CSAGRPREYSYNEQFF,TGCAGCGCCGGGAGGCCCCGTGAGTACTCCTACAATGAGCAGTTCTTC,TRBV29-1,TRBD2,-,TRBJ2-1
CASSWAGGKALAGRNEQFF,TGTGCCAGCAGCTGGGCAGGGGGCAAGGCACTAGCGGGAAGGAATGAGCAGTTCTTC,TRBV11-1,TRBD2,few,TRBJ2-1
CSVNRGIRNNEQFF,TGCAGCGTCAACAGGGGAATAAGGAACAATGAGCAGTTCTTC,TRBV29-1,TRBD1,many,TRBJ2-1
CASSPGLAGWYEQFF,TGTGCCAGCAGCCCCGGACTAGCGGGATGGTATGAGCAGTTCTTC,TRBV6-1,TRBD2,many,TRBJ2-1
CASSLGGGSIEQYF,TGTGCCAGCAGCTTAGGTGGGGGGAGTATCGAGCAGTACTTC,TRBV7-9,-,many,TRBJ2-7
CASSLRTERETQYF,TGTGCCAGCAGTTTGAGGACAGAGCGGGAGACCCAGTACTTC,TRBV12-3/TRBV12-4,-,-,TRBJ2-5
CASSLDNTQYF,TGTGCCAGCAGTTTAGACAATACGCAGTATTTT,TRBV12-3/TRBV12-4,-,many,TRBJ2-3
CASSLQGVGGDTQYF,TGTGCCAGCAGCCTTCAGGGGGTAGGTGGAGATACGCAGTATTTT,TRBV7-6,TRBD1,many,TRBJ2-3
CASSFTGGRNEQFF,TGTGCCAGCAGCTTCACGGGAGGGCGCAATGAGCAGTTCTTC,TRBV11-2,TRBD2,many,TRBJ2-1
CASSLDSAGFGELFF,TGTGCCAGCAGCTTGGACAGCGCGGGATTCGGGGAGCTGTTTTTT,TRBV5-6,-,-,TRBJ2-2
CATSRDARLAGWRGTDTQYF,TGTGCCACCAGCAGAGATGCGAGACTAGCGGGATGGAGGGGCACAGATACGCAGTATTTT,TRBV15,TRBD2,medium-sized,TRBJ2-3
CSVEEGTDTQYF,TGCAGCGTTGAAGAGGGCACAGATACGCAGTATTTT,TRBV29-1,-,-,TRBJ2-3
CAIRKSGTGETLHF,TGTGCCATCAGAAAGTCCGGGACAGGGGAAACCCTCCACTTT,TRBV10-3,TRBD1,-,TRBJ1-6
CSARVLGTGWDGGYTF,TGCAGTGCTAGAGTGTTAGGGACAGGTTGGGATGGTGGCTACACCTTC,TRBV20-1,TRBD1,many,TRBJ1-2
CASSSPAMDTQYF,TGTGCCAGCAGTTCCCCTGCCATGGATACGCAGTATTTT,TRBV2,-,many,TRBJ2-3
CASSFHSGQGETQYF,TGTGCCAGCAGCTTTCACTCGGGACAGGGGGAGACCCAGTACTTC,TRBV9,TRBD1,-,TRBJ2-5
CASSFGARSTDTQYF,TGTGCCAGCAGCTTTGGGGCTAGATCCACAGATACGCAGTATTTT,TRBV7-8,-,medium-sized,TRBJ2-3
CASSPRDRSSGEQYF,TGTGCCAGCAGCCCCCGGGACCGTTCTTCGGGGGAGCAGTACTTC,TRBV3-1,-,few,TRBJ2-7
CASSDPGQAAGELFF,TGTGCCAGCAGTGACCCGGGACAGGCCGCCGGGGAGCTGTTTTTT,TRBV25-1,TRBD1,many,TRBJ2-2
CSVIQPVNYGYTF,TGCAGTGTGATACAGCCCGTCAACTATGGCTACACCTTC,TRBV20-1,-,many,TRBJ1-2
CASSQDFLSTDTQYF,TGTGCCAGCAGCCAAGACTTTCTTTCTACAGATACGCAGTATTTT,TRBV4-2,-,many,TRBJ2-3
CASSLGRRGGSEQYF,TGTGCCAGCAGCTTAGGACGGCGGGGGGGGAGCGAGCAGTACTTC,TRBV7-6,TRBD2,few,TRBJ2-7
CASSVDFSGIYGYTF,TGTGCCAGCAGCGTAGATTTTTCCGGAATCTATGGCTACACCTTC,TRBV9,-,-,TRBJ1-2
CSVETGRTEAFF,TGCAGCGTTGAAACAGGGCGTACTGAAGCTTTCTTT,TRBV29-1,-,few,TRBJ1-1
CASSSMTGEWGETQYF,TGTGCCAGCAGCTCGATGACAGGGGAATGGGGAGAGACCCAGTACTTC,TRBV11-2,TRBD1,-,TRBJ2-5
CASSQVGTSVHNEQFF,TGTGCCAGCAGCCAAGTTGGGACTAGCGTCCACAATGAGCAGTTCTTC,TRBV4-2,TRBD2,-,TRBJ2-1
CASSLGRDMGIHGYTF,TGTGCCAGCAGCTTAGGCCGGGACATGGGTATCCATGGCTACACCTTC,TRBV11-2,-,-,TRBJ1-2
CSVEGAHYNEQFF,TGCAGCGTGGAGGGGGCCCACTACAATGAGCAGTTCTTC,TRBV29-1,-,few,TRBJ2-1
CASSQDSADTQYF,TGTGCCAGCAGCCAGGACAGCGCAGATACGCAGTATTTT,TRBV3-1,-,many,TRBJ2-3
CASSGASNAGETQYF,TGTGCCAGCTCCGGAGCATCTAACGCGGGGGAGACCCAGTACTTC,TRBV7-2,-,few,TRBJ2-5
CASSKAHTGPYQPQHF,TGCGCCAGCAGCAAAGCCCATACAGGTCCTTATCAGCCCCAGCATTTT,TRBV4-3,-,many,TRBJ1-5
CASSADRRNTEAFF,TGTGCCAGCTCTGCGGACAGGCGGAACACTGAAGCTTTCTTT,TRBV2,TRBD1,few,TRBJ1-1
CASSDGEGTDTQYF,TGTGCCAGCAGTGACGGGGAGGGCACAGATACGCAGTATTTT,TRBV2,-,-,TRBJ2-3
CASSPGQGADTQYF,TGTGCCAGCAGTCCCGGACAGGGGGCAGATACGCAGTATTTT,TRBV12-3/TRBV12-4,TRBD1,many,TRBJ2-3
CASRARGADTQYF,TGTGCCAGCAGAGCCCGGGGGGCAGATACGCAGTATTTT,TRBV2,TRBD2,many,TRBJ2-3